The clone carrying this T cell receptor (beta chain) was seen many times. What it binds is not known. The read terminates 3 residues ahead of where the CDR3 ends, so the germline J gene completes it. The assay was immunoSEQ multiplex PCR, and TCRdb's table has in-frame clones only and misses some. The record shows approximately 37,000 clones for this sample, with no singletons present. This specimen belongs to a study of T cell clonality in common variable immunodeficiency. Study-wide points: Authors noted CVID clonality's cause needs subpopulation repertoire sequencing. Reportedly, TCR beta sequences from common variable immunodeficiency showed fewer deletions and N-nucleotide insertions.

Germline values: CDR1 GTSNPN, CDR2 SVGIG (reference sequence). This CDR3 comprises 14 residues. The ends were cut back, 5 bases at V and 2 bases at J, with 13 bases in the middle. The receptor was isolated from a person aged 18 to 70 in good health. Source material: peripheral blood mononuclear cells. The chain links TRBV30 to TRBJ2-1; a possible D gene is TRBD2 (5 bases). CDR3 region: CAWDVEGPYNEQFF. The DNA read from the CDR3 is TGTGCCTGGGATGTTGAGGGCCCCTACAATGAG.